What follows is one T cell receptor beta chain and its context. Its specificity is unknown. The V end was cut by 1 base, the J end by 0 bases, with 7 bases between. The V gene's germline CDR1 is MGHRA and CDR2 YSYEKL. This CDR3 has 15 residues. The data originate from a study of long-term antiretroviral therapy in people with HIV. The run of the v3.0 immunoSEQ assay was at survey level. The protocol was immunoSEQ multiplex PCR, while the TCRdb copy is restricted to in-frame clones and leaves out a portion. The table includes more than 15,000 clones, approximately 79% detected once. Study-wide results and limits: ART adherence, viral resistance and therapy changes went unrecorded. Relative to control repertoires, HIV repertoires exhibited narrower CDR3 length ranges.

The sample in question was unsorted PBMCs, obtained at the start of antiretroviral therapy. This receptor was obtained from a man aged 30-40 years with HIV. The chain employs TRBV4-1 and TRBJ2-4; D is uncertain. DNA for the CDR3: TGCGCCAGCAGCCAAGGGTCCCAAGCCAAAAACATTCAGTACTTC. It is translated as CASSQGSQAKNIQYF.